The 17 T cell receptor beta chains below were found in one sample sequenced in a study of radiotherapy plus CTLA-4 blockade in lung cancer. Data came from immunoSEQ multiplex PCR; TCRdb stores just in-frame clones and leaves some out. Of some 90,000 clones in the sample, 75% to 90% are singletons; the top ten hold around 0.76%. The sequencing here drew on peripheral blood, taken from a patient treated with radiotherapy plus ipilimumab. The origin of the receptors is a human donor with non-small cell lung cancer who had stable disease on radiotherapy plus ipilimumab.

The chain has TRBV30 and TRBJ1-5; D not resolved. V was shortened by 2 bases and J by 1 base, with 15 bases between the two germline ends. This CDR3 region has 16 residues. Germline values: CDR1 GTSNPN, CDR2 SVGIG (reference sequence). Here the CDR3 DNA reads TGTGCCTGGAGTTCTCGACGGGGTTACAGCAATCAGCCCCAGCATTTT. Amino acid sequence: CAWSSRRGYSNQPQHF.

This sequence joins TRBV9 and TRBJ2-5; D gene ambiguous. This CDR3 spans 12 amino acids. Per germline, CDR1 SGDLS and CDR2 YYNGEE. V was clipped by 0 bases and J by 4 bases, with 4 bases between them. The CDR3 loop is CASSVVGETQYF. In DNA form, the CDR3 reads TGTGCCAGCAGCGTAGTTGGAGAGACCCAGTACTTC.

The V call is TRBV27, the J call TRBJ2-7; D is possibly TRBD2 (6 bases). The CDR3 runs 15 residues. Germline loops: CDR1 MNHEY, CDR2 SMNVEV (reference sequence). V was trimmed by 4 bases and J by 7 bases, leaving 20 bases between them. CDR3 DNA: TGTGCCAGCAGTTCCCCTGGCGGGGCCGGCCGGGAGCAGTACTTC. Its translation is CASSSPGGAGREQYF.

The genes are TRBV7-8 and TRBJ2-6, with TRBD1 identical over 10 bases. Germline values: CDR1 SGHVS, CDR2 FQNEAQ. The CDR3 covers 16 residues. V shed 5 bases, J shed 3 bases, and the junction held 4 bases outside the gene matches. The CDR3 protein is CASSQTGGYGANVLTF. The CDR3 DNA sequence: TGTGCCAGCAGCCAGACAGGGGGCTATGGGGCCAACGTCCTGACTTTC.

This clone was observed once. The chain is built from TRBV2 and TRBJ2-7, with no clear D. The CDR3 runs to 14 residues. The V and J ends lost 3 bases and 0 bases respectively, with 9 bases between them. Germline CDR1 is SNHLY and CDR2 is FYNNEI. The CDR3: CASSEGFSSYEQYF. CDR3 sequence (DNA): TGTGCCAGCAGTGAGGGGTTTAGCTCCTACGAGCAGTACTTC.

This CDR3 is CASSVAAVPADTQYF. The CDR3 nucleotides are TGTGCCAGCAGCGTAGCGGCGGTCCCGGCAGATACGCAGTATTTT. The chain couples TRBV9 to TRBJ2-3; D is unresolved. The V end lost 0 bases, the J end lost 4 bases, and 12 bases lay between the germline ends. CDR1 is SGDLS and CDR2 is YYNGEE in the germline V gene. This CDR3 is built from 15 residues. The full variable domain, rest sourced from reference TRBV9 and TRBJ2-3, is DSGVTQTPKHLITATGQRVTLRCSPRSGDLSVYWYQQSLDQGLQFLIQYYNGEERAKGNILERFSAQQFPDLHSELNLSSLELGDSALYFCASSVAAVPADTQYFGPGTRLTVL.

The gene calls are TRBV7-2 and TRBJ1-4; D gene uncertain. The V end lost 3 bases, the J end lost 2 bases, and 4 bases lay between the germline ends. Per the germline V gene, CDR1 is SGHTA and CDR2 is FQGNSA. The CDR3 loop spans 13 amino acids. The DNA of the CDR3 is TGTGCCAGCAGCTTCGGGACTAATGAAAAACTGTTTTTT. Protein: CASSFGTNEKLFF.

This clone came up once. The CDR3 spells CASSRDGGTANEQYF. DNA of the CDR3: TGTGCCAGCAGCCGAGATGGGGGTACGGCAAACGAGCAGTACTTC. This chain links TRBV6-1 with TRBJ2-7, with D perhaps TRBD1 or TRBD2 (5 bases each). The V gene's germline CDR1 is MNHNS and CDR2 SASEGT. There are 15 residues in the CDR3. V was trimmed by 6 bases and J by 5 bases, leaving 20 bases between them.

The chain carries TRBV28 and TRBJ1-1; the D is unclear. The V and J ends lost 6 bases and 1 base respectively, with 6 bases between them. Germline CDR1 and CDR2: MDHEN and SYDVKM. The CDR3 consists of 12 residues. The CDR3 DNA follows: TGTGCCAGCAGGGGCGCGAACACTGAAGCTTTCTTT. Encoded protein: CASRGANTEAFF. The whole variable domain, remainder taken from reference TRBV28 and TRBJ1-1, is DVKVTQSSRYLVKRTGEKVFLECVQDMDHENMFWYRQDPGLGLRLIYFSYDVKMKEKGDIPEGYSVSREKKERFSLILESASTNQTSMYLCASRGANTEAFFGQGTRLTVV.

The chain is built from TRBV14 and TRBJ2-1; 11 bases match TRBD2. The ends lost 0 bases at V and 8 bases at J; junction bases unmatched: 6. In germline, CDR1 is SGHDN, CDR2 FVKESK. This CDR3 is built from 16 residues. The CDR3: CASSQDLAGGSDEQFF. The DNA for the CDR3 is TGTGCCAGCAGCCAAGATCTAGCGGGAGGTTCCGATGAGCAGTTCTTC.

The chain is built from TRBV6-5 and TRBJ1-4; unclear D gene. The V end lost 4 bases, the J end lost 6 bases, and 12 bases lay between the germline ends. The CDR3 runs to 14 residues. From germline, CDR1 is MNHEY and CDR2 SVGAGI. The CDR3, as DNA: TGTGCCAGCAGTTTGACCTCCGGGGATGAAAAACTGTTTTTT. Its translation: CASSLTSGDEKLFF.

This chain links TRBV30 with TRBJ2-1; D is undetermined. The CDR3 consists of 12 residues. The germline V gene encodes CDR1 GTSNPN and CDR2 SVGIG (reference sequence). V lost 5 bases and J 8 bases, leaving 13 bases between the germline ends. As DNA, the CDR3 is TGTGCCTGGGGCGAAAGAACCCATGAGCAGTTCTTC. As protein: CAWGERTHEQFF. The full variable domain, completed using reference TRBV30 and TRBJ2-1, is SQTIHQWPATLVQPVGSPLSLECTVEGTSNPNLYWYRQAAGRGLQLLFYSVGIGQISSEVPQNLSASRPQDRQFILSSKKLLLSDSGFYLCAWGERTHEQFFGPGTRLTVL.

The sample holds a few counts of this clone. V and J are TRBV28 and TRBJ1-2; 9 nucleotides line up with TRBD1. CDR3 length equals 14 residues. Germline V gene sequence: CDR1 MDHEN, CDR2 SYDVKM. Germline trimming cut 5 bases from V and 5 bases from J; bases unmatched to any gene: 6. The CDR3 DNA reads TGTGCCAGCAGTAAAGGGACAGGGCGGTATGGCTACACCTTC. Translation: CASSKGTGRYGYTF.

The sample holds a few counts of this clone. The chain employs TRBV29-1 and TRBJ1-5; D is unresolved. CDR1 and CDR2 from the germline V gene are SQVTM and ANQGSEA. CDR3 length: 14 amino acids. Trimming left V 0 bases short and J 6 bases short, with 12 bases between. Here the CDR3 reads CSVEDRTAGQPQHF. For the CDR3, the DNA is TGCAGCGTTGAAGATCGGACGGCCGGTCAGCCCCAGCATTTT.

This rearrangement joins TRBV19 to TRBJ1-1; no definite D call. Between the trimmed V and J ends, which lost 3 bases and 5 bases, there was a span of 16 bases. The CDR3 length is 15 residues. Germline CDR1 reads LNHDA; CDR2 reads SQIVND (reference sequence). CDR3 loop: CASSIGRGVRTEAFF. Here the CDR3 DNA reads TGTGCCAGTAGTATTGGACGGGGTGTTAGGACTGAAGCTTTCTTT.

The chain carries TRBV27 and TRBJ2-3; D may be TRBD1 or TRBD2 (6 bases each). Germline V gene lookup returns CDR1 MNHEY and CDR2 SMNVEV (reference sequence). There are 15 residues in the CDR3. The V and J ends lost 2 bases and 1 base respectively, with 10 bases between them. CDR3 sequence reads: CASSLTGARTDTQYF. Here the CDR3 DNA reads TGTGCCAGCAGTTTAACGGGGGCGCGCACAGATACGCAGTATTTT.

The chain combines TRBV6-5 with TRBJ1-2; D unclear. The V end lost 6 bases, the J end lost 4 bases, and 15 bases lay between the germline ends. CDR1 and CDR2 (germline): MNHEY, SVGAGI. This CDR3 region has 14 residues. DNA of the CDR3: TGTGCCAGCAGCCTCACCGACCAGCTCTATGGCTACACCTTC. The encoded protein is CASSLTDQLYGYTF.